Each of the 20 T cell receptor beta chains below was sequenced from the same sample in a study of blood T cell repertoires in COVID-19. Assay used: immunoSEQ multiplex PCR; TCRdb lists only in-frame clones, some missing. Of 250,000 or so clones listed, about 91% are singletons. Sequenced sample: peripheral blood. The receptors shown here come from a woman in her 30s with COVID-19, enrolled during active disease.

This chain joins TRBV5-6 and TRBJ1-3; D not resolved. The CDR3 runs to 12 residues. The germline V gene has CDR1 SGHDT and CDR2 YYEEEE. Trimming pared 7 bases from V and 4 bases from J, leaving 9 bases between. The CDR3 coding sequence is TGTGCCAGCGGACTAGGAGGAAACACCATATATTTT. Amino acids: CASGLGGNTIYF.

This chain uses TRBV2 with TRBJ1-2; D not resolved. V lost 3 bases, J lost 1 base, and 12 bases lay in between. Germline assignment: CDR1 SNHLY and CDR2 FYNNEI. The CDR3 length is 15 residues. The CDR3 is CASSDLLSLNYGYTF. The CDR3 DNA sequence: TGTGCCAGCAGTGATCTACTTTCCCTTAACTATGGCTACACCTTC.

The CDR3 nucleotides read TGTGCCAGCAGTTACTCGAGACAGGTGGGCACAGATACGCAGTATTTT. It yields the protein CASSYSRQVGTDTQYF. The chain combines TRBV6-5 with TRBJ2-3; D may be TRBD1 (6 bases). V dropped 0 bases and J dropped 1 base, with 11 bases sitting between them. Germline CDR1 MNHEY, CDR2 SVGAGI. This CDR3 has 16 amino acids.

V is TRBV28 and J is TRBJ1-2; 9 bases line up with TRBD1. The CDR3 totals 13 residues. Germline CDR1 reads MDHEN; CDR2 reads SYDVKM. V lost 4 bases and J lost 8; bases outside the gene matches: 5. The chain's CDR3 is CASSWTGVRGYTF. CDR3 nucleotides: TGTGCCAGCAGTTGGACAGGGGTGCGCGGCTACACCTTC.

This chain uses TRBV19 with TRBJ1-2; tentative D call: TRBD1 (6 bases). V dropped 6 bases and J dropped 0 bases, with 11 bases sitting between them. Germline-derived CDR1 and CDR2 are LNHDA and SQIVND (reference sequence). The CDR3 totals 14 residues. CDR3 region: CASSPGAANYGYTF. CDR3 DNA: TGTGCCAGTAGCCCAGGGGCAGCTAACTATGGCTACACCTTC.

This clone was found a few times. The V gene is TRBV7-2, the J gene TRBJ2-3; possibly TRBD2 for D (6 bases). The CDR3 sequence is 15 residues long. The germline V and J ends were trimmed by 5 bases and 5 bases, with 17 bases remaining between them. Germline assignment: CDR1 SGHTA and CDR2 FQGNSA. CDR3 residues: CASSPEGRELDTQYF. Here the CDR3 DNA reads TGTGCCAGCAGCCCAGAGGGGCGGGAACTAGATACGCAGTATTTT.

V and J are TRBV5-4 and TRBJ2-3; D is perhaps TRBD1 (5 bases). The CDR3 loop spans 16 amino acids. With 4 bases removed from V and 6 bases from J, the gap between germline ends came to 21 bases. Germline V gives CDR1 SGHNT, CDR2 YYREEE (reference sequence). In DNA, the CDR3 is TGTGCCAGCAGCCCACAACAGGCCCCGAGCTCCGATACGCAGTATTTT. Residues: CASSPQQAPSSDTQYF. The full variable domain, its missing parts supplied by reference TRBV5-4 and TRBJ2-3, is ETGVTQSPTHLIKTRGQQVTLRCSSQSGHNTVSWYQQALGQGPQFIFQYYREEENGRGNFPPRFSGLQFPNYSSELNVNALELDDSALYLCASSPQQAPSSDTQYFGPGTRLTVL.

The CDR3 region is CASSFGGGAEKLFF. In DNA, the CDR3 is TGTGCCAGCAGCTTTGGGGGAGGTGCTGAAAAACTGTTTTTT. The J gene is TRBJ1-4, the V gene TRBV7-9; D is possibly TRBD1 (5 bases). V dropped 3 bases and J dropped 7 bases, with 12 bases sitting between them. The CDR3 is made up of 14 amino acids. The germline CDR1 and CDR2 sequences are SEHNR and FQNEAQ (reference sequence).

The V gene is TRBV19, the J gene TRBJ1-6; a weak D match, TRBD1 (6 bases). CDR1 and CDR2 (germline): LNHDA, SQIVND (reference sequence). The CDR3 extends over 16 amino acids. The ends were cut back, 5 bases at V and 5 bases at J, with 16 bases in the middle. In DNA, the CDR3 is TGTGCCAGTAGTTCTGATTCAGGGGCCAATAATTCACCCCTCCACTTT. Translated: CASSSDSGANNSPLHF.

The chain uses TRBV7-2 and TRBJ1-2; D uncertain. Per the germline V gene, CDR1 is SGHTA and CDR2 is FQGNSA. Between the trimmed V and J ends, which lost 5 bases and 6 bases, there was a span of 10 bases. The CDR3 runs 12 residues. The CDR3 sequence: CASSPTKDGYTF. The DNA of the CDR3 is TGTGCCAGCAGCCCTACTAAGGATGGCTACACCTTC. The full variable domain, rest sourced from reference TRBV7-2 and TRBJ1-2, is GAGVSQSPSNKVTEKGKDVELRCDPISGHTALYWYRQSLGQGLEFLIYFQGNSAPDKSGLPSDRFSAERTGGSVSTLTIQRTQQEDSAVYLCASSPTKDGYTFGSGTRLTVV.

The V gene is TRBV19, the J gene TRBJ2-5; the match to TRBD2 covers 11 bases. The CDR3 runs to 15 residues. With 5 bases clipped from V and 2 bases from J, the junction kept 4 bases outside the gene matches. Looked up from germline, CDR1 is LNHDA and CDR2 is SQIVND (reference sequence). The CDR3 DNA follows: TGTGCCAGTAGTGCTAGCGGGGGGACTCAAGAGACCCAGTACTTC. It encodes CASSASGGTQETQYF. Looking up the rest from reference TRBV19 and TRBJ2-5 gives the full variable domain: DGGITQSPKYLFRKEGQNVTLSCEQNLNHDAMYWYRQDPGQGLRLIYYSQIVNDFQKGDIAEGYSVSREKKESFPLTVTSAQKNPTAFYLCASSASGGTQETQYFGPGTRLLVL.

J is TRBJ1-6 and V is TRBV6-1; D is unresolved. The CDR3 is made up of 16 amino acids. V gave up 3 bases and J gave up 9 bases, with 18 bases separating them. Germline loops: CDR1 MNHNS, CDR2 SASEGT. CDR3 DNA sequence: TGTGCCAGCAGTGATTATAACCCCGGGAGTGGTTCACCCCTCCACTTT. Its protein is CASSDYNPGSGSPLHF.

V is TRBV2 and J is TRBJ2-7; no firm D call. Trimming removed 8 bases at V and 0 bases at J, with 14 bases between. CDR1 and CDR2 from the germline V gene are SNHLY and FYNNEI. The CDR3 totals 14 residues. The CDR3 reads CASPPARSSYEQYV. CDR3 nucleotides: TGTGCCAGCCCCCCGGCGCGGAGCTCCTACGAGCAGTACGTC.

The J gene is TRBJ2-7, the V gene TRBV28, with TRBD1 matching over 7 bases. CDR1 and CDR2 from the germline V gene are MDHEN and SYDVKM. CDR3 length: 15 amino acids. Trimming at V came to 4 bases and at J to 2 bases, leaving 8 bases not matched to a gene. The CDR3 is CASSSDRVFTYEQYF. The CDR3 DNA reads TGTGCCAGCAGTTCTGACAGGGTCTTCACCTACGAGCAGTACTTC.

The rearrangement links TRBV27 to TRBJ2-7; 13 bases fit TRBD2. The CDR3 contains 14 residues. Germline values: CDR1 MNHEY, CDR2 SMNVEV (reference sequence). Trimming took 6 bases from V and 4 from J; bases not matched to a gene: 3. CDR3 DNA sequence: TGTGCCAGCAGCACTAGCGGGGGGGCTTACGAGCAGTACTTC. This codes for CASSTSGGAYEQYF.

The CDR3 sequence: CASSPTGGGPGNTIYF. CDR3 nucleotides: TGTGCCAGCAGTCCGACAGGGGGCGGGCCTGGAAACACCATATATTTT. The chain recombines TRBV28 with TRBJ1-3, with 10 bases lining up with TRBD1. V trimming: 5 bases; J trimming: 2 bases; junction bases outside the gene matches: 6. The CDR3 runs to 16 residues. Germline CDR1 MDHEN, CDR2 SYDVKM.

The chain employs TRBV5-1 and TRBJ2-3; 8 bases map to TRBD2. The trim removed 0 bases at V and 2 bases at J, leaving 5 bases unmatched. The length of the CDR3 is 16 residues. In germline, CDR1 is SGHRS, CDR2 YFSETQ. The CDR3 protein is CASSLDGSGDTDTQYF. Here the CDR3 DNA reads TGCGCCAGCAGCTTGGATGGTAGCGGGGACACAGATACGCAGTATTTT. The full variable domain, its missing parts supplied by reference TRBV5-1 and TRBJ2-3, is KAGVTQTPRYLIKTRGQQVTLSCSPISGHRSVSWYQQTPGQGLQFLFEYFSETQRNKGNFPGRFSGRQFSNSRSEMNVSTLELGDSALYLCASSLDGSGDTDTQYFGPGTRLTVL.

The chain links TRBV6-2 or TRBV6-3 to TRBJ1-4, with 8 positions matching TRBD1. Germline V lookup: CDR1 MNHEY, CDR2 SVGEGT. J was trimmed by 7 bases and V by 4 bases; bases with no gene match: 8. The CDR3 is 15 residues long. CDR3 amino acids: CASSSGQAGSEKLFF. The CDR3 DNA is TGTGCCAGCAGTTCGGGACAGGCGGGCTCTGAAAAACTGTTTTTT.

The rearrangement uses TRBV3-1 (or the pseudogene TRBV3-2) and TRBJ2-7; 9 nucleotides line up with TRBD1. After removal of 4 bases from V and 6 bases from J, the junction contained 13 bases not matched to a gene. CDR1 and CDR2 (germline): LGHDT, YNNKEL (reference sequence). The CDR3 length is 16 residues. The CDR3 sequence is CASSLDPGQGRCEQYV. CDR3 DNA: TGTGCCAGCAGCCTTGACCCGGGACAGGGTAGGTGCGAGCAGTACGTC.

The rearrangement uses TRBV7-9 and TRBJ2-3; 9 bases agree with TRBD2. Germline V lookup: CDR1 SEHNR, CDR2 FQNEAQ (reference sequence). This CDR3 region has 15 residues. With V trimmed by 5 bases and J by 0 bases, 3 bases remained unmatched. The CDR3 here is CASSPSGGSTDTQYF. Here the CDR3 DNA reads TGTGCCAGCAGCCCAAGCGGGGGGAGCACAGATACGCAGTATTTT.